This entry features one T cell receptor beta chain sequence. What it recognizes is unknown. The libraries of TRB cDNA were constructed through 5' RACE using UMI labels. TCRdb re-called the 5' RACE reads; one entry per CDR3 protein, DNA not given. Across tens of thousands of distinct CDR3 sequences, the top ten clones capture under 0.9% of the sample. Germline V gives CDR1 MDHEN, CDR2 SYDVKM. The CDR3 sequence is 15 residues long. The entry originates in a study of CXCR3-negative and CXCR3-positive naive CD8 T cells. Study-wide background: Roughly 140 million TRB reads were obtained in total, which works out to about 1.5 +/- 0.3 million per library.

Overall study results and limits: Sequencing showed both naive subsets with comparably high diversity, and memory CD8+ cells much lower. Naive CXCR3-positive cells had TRB CDR3s more hydrophobic than those of CXCR3-negative naive cells. Naive subsets did not differ in surface CD5, and the authors estimated TCR strength using properties of the TRB CDR3.

V gene TRBV28 combines with J gene TRBJ1-2; no DNA is available, so the TRBD1 call from TCRdb remains unchecked. The source of this sequence is a human donor in good health. Some clones in this sample may be carry-over from other donors' samples. The sample taken for sequencing was naive CXCR3+ CD8+ T cells from blood. The subset here: CD45RO-CCR7+CD27+CD95- naive CD8+ T cells expressing CXCR3 (TNR3+). The CDR3: CASSPWTEISDGYTF.